This passage covers 3 T cell receptor beta chains from one sample sequenced in a study of control samples from healthy donors and cancer patients. Generated by immunoSEQ multiplex PCR, the TCRdb table keeps only in-frame clones and is missing some. Among 25,000 to 30,000 clones listed, about 85% were seen once. The sequenced sample consisted of formalin-fixed, paraffin-embedded tissue. These receptors were collected from a female donor with melanoma.

The chain links TRBV4-1 to TRBJ2-7; 13 bases map to TRBD2. The length of the CDR3 is 15 residues. J lost 7 bases, V lost 3 bases, and 6 bases had no gene match. CDR1 and CDR2 from the germline V gene are MGHRA and YSYEKL. The CDR3 DNA reads TGCGCCAGCAGCCAGAGGACTAGCGGGAGTTGGGAGCAGTACTTC. Translating it yields CASSQRTSGSWEQYF.

This chain links TRBV20-1 with TRBJ1-2, with D unresolved. V lost 3 bases to trimming and J lost 4 bases, with 18 bases between them. The length of the CDR3 is 15 residues. Per germline, CDR1 DFQATT and CDR2 SNEGSKA (reference sequence). For the CDR3, the DNA is TGCAGTGCTAGTTTAGTATCGGACGTCCGCTATGGCTACACCTTC. It translates to CSASLVSDVRYGYTF.

As for this clone: One end of the junction does not line up with germline, which may come from a read error. This chain links TRBV3-1 (or the pseudogene TRBV3-2) with TRBJ2-1; 12 nucleotides align to TRBD2. The length of the CDR3 is 16 residues. The germline gives CDR1 LGHDT, CDR2 YNNKEL (reference sequence). The CDR3 sequence: CATSLSSGRGGGGQFF. CDR3 bases: TGTGCCACCAGCCTGTCTAGCGGGAGGGGGGGCGGGGGGCAGTTCTTC.